The clone carrying this TCR beta chain was seen ten or more times. Trimming took 6 bases from V and 8 from J, leaving 11 bases between them. Germline CDR1 is MGHRA and CDR2 is YSYEKL. The CDR3 totals 12 residues. This sample was taken from a study of low-dose radiotherapy and immunotherapy resistance in tumors. Study in general: Aspirin was taken orally by patients at 300 mg daily for four cycles from cycle 1 day 1.

Primers targeting TRAV and TRBV primed first-strand cDNA, covering alpha and beta chains. TCR amplification used about 20 PCR cycles, a constant-region primer and a V-primer adapter. TCRdb analysed the reads with MiXCR anew, one entry per CDR3 protein. The repertoire includes fewer than 110,000 distinct CDR3 sequences, more than 20% of them detected once, and over 3.5% sits in the top ten. Time point given: after trial treatment. Treatment in this sample: LDRT plus nivolumab, ipilimumab, low-dose cyclophosphamide and aspirin (RACIN trial). The TCR sequence derives from a male donor with prostate cancer. The chain carries TRBV4-1 and TRBJ2-1; a weak D match, TRBD2 (5 bases). The sequencing used PBMCs, collected after low-dose radiotherapy plus immunotherapy. The CDR3 nucleotides are TGCGCCAGCAGGGACCACGGGGATGAGCAGTTCTTC. Translating gives CASRDHGDEQFF.